This TCR beta chain was sequenced in a study of T cells in Graves' hyperthyroidism and ophthalmopathy. RNA transcripts gave rise to amplified TCR beta CDR3 regions. The HTBI primer set was used in a first-round RT-PCR of the TCR CDR3. TCRdb recomputed calls from the multiplex PCR reads with MiXCR, one row per CDR3 protein. The sample has about 350,000 distinct CDR3 sequences; 17% are singletons. Trimming cost V 8 bases and J 10 bases, with 18 bases left between them. This CDR3 has 13 residues. Germline V gene sequence: CDR1 MDHEN, CDR2 SYDVKM. This clonotype was observed at least ten times. The V and J genes are TRBV28 and TRBJ2-1; no reliable D call. The TCR was taken from a woman aged 25 to 39 with Graves' hyperthyroidism that later progressed to Graves' ophthalmopathy. The specimen was blood. The CDR3 region is CASLPVEFGEQFF. The CDR3 coding sequence is TGTGCCAGCCTCCCCGTCGAATTCGGGGAGCAGTTCTTC.